This T cell receptor beta chain comes out of a study of blood T cell repertoires in COVID-19. Study-level information: In each case, the material was cDNA or gDNA derived from T cells, B-cell-depleted T cells, or PBMCs.

This clone appeared a few times. The CDR3 runs 14 residues. V lost 7 bases to trimming and J lost 5 bases; unmatched junction nucleotides: 6. The germline V gene has CDR1 SNHLY and CDR2 FYNNEI. Per the original data handling: It was from reference gene primer amplification that nucleated cell counts were estimated. Clones were read by immunoSEQ multiplex PCR, and TCRdb kept only the in-frame ones, dropping some. The V and J calls and the clone size are those of that table, but D and trimming were determined from the DNA. The data hold roughly 92,000 clones, with about 87% observed a single time. The chain joins TRBV2 to TRBJ2-2, with 8 nucleotides matching TRBD2. Material: peripheral blood. The TCR originated in a human donor with acute or convalescent COVID-19. The donor label of this sample is uncertain. This chain's CDR3 is CASKGTRGTGELFF. The CDR3 nucleotides read TGTGCCAGCAAGGGGACTAGGGGAACCGGGGAGCTGTTTTTT.